Listed below are T cell receptor beta chains from one sample, sequenced in a study of blood T cell repertoires in COVID-19. Generated by immunoSEQ multiplex PCR, the TCRdb table keeps only in-frame clones and is missing some. The sample lists 150,000 or so clones; 80% were seen once. The sequenced material came from PBMCs or T cells enriched from blood (not recorded which). Receptors were obtained from a man between 40 and 49 years old who had recovered from COVID-19. Both conserved end residues are trimmed from each CDR3.

>TRBV19
ASSIPGQGITEQY
>TRBV2
ASSERRQGPSWYT
>TRBV29-1
GTGTGANEQY
>TRBV2
ASSESAGGPKEETQY
>TRBV7-9
ASSRGTGGHGGTQY
>TRBV6-5
ASSYSGTGGEAF
>TRBV19
ASSIVDSYPGANVLT
>TRBV15
ATSRDIQETQY
>TRBV7-9
ASSARGSLNTEAF
>TRBV27
ASRPGQIMNTEAF
>TRBV3-1/TRBV3-2
ASSQALGGDGYGYT
>TRBV19
ASSGQGAYYGYT
>TRBV23-1
ATKTVGSVGNTIY
>TRBV19
ASSLIQGGHTEAF
>TRBV5-8
ASTPPRNNYGYT
>TRBV9
ASSVGGPPGGPGDTQY
>TRBV7-3
ASSSQGAREGAEAF
>TRBV14
ASSQVTPGTGVEKLF
>TRBV9
ASSPTGVTEAF
>TRBV5-5
ASSWTGDGELF
>TRBV4-1
ASSQDMGQGRFRRNTIY
>TRBV12-5
ASGAGTAYNQPQH
>TRBV12-2
ASRPYIRGLRC
>TRBV5-6
ASSAWDRGVYEQY
>TRBV29-1
SVRQGTYNEQF
>TRBV29-1
SVEAQGTGANVLT
>TRBV30
AWSVRRAFDGYT
>TRBV3-1/TRBV3-2
ASSQTGTGHGNTIY
>TRBV9
ASSPWGGQETQY
>TRBV5-1
ASSLSGGSNEKLF
>TRBV9
ASSVEGEVDQPQH
>TRBV11-2
ASSLQGAGSPLH
>TRBV6-5
ASSYGHSKNTEAF
>TRBV7-9
ASSPDEQF
>TRBV6-4
ASSREGGANNEQF
>TRBV5-1
ASSAGVEVDDGYT
>TRBV6-5
ASSYSGQSTNYGYT
>TRBV29-1
SVGPGSLR
>TRBV7-6
ASSPTSYTGELF
>TRBV9
ASSVDIDRGDTEAF
>TRBV5-6
ASSFTGSRRSNTEAF
>TRBV3-1/TRBV3-2
ASSPREDTQY
>TRBV18
ASSPSLRGREPQH
>TRBV7-9
ASSQTSGVSNEQF
>TRBV5-1
ASRLRQGKSDTQY
>TRBV10-3
AISSKEQGHGYT
>TRBV5-6
ASSSLAGSTDTQY
>TRBV3-1/TRBV3-2
ASSQEFTGQETQY
>TRBV24-1
ATSLTRGGLQWTPDTQY
>TRBV30
AWSVRENTEAF
>TRBV27
ASSYSYPNTGELF
>TRBV30
AWSVRLNTEAF
>TRBV11-2
ASSFGPGRNTEAF
>TRBV5-4
ASRPGGVGDTQY